This TCR beta chain was recovered during a study of neurological immune-mediated disorders. Overall study results and limits: Whereas HTLV-1-associated myelopathy showed the most TCR clonal expansion, multiple sclerosis showed the least, with levels below those of healthy controls.

5'RACE employing 10-nucleotide random UMIs yielded the cDNA. TCRdb independently ran MiXCR on the 5' RACE reads; one entry per CDR3 protein. The table includes 9,500 to 13,000 distinct CDR3 sequences, 20% to 25% detected once. Germline V gene lookup returns CDR1 DFQATT and CDR2 SNEGSKA (reference sequence). V lost 5 bases and J lost 0, with 11 bases in between. The CDR3 extends over 13 amino acids. This clonotype was observed many times. Its cognate antigen is unknown. The receptor's source is an older woman with HTLV-1-associated myelopathy (HAM/TSP). V and J are TRBV20-1 and TRBJ2-7; the D is unclear. The sequenced sample was CD8+ T cells from blood. The CDR3 DNA follows: TGCAGTGCTGCGCATGGGTCCTCCTACGAGCAGTACTTC. Translating it yields CSAAHGSSYEQYF.